Listed below are T cell receptor beta chains from one sample, sequenced in a study of T cell repertoires in cytomegalovirus infection. One entry per CDR3 protein results from TCRdb running MiXCR on the reads. The sample consists of a few hundred thousand distinct CDR3 sequences, roughly an eighth of them appearing once. Sequences were obtained from PBMCs. These receptors were collected from a human donor in good health (CMV status not recorded). Some clones in this sample may be carry-over from other donors' samples. CDR3s include the opening cysteine and the closing phenylalanine or tryptophan. A D gene is named only where the DNA matches it firmly. Some rows mark clone size as missing; the rest say once, few, many or name a class of expanded clone.

V: TRBV7-8; J: TRBJ1-5; D: -; size: many; CDR3: CASRLFGNQPQHF; DNA: TGTGCCAGCAGGCTCTTCGGAAATCAGCCCCAGCATTTT
V: TRBV6-6; J: TRBJ1-5; D: -; size: -; CDR3: CASNQGSNQPQHF; DNA: TGTGCCAGCAATCAGGGTAGCAATCAGCCCCAGCATTTT
V: TRBV20-1; J: TRBJ2-7; D: TRBD1; size: few; CDR3: CSARVLRRRDRDSYEQYF; DNA: TGCAGTGCTAGAGTCTTGAGGCGAAGGGACAGGGACTCCTACGAGCAGTACTTC
V: TRBV11-2; J: TRBJ2-2; D: -; size: -; CDR3: CASSLGVRTGELFF; DNA: TGTGCCAGCAGCTTGGGCGTTCGCACCGGGGAGCTGTTTTTT
V: TRBV6-5; J: TRBJ2-7; D: -; size: few; CDR3: CASSMTGVTYEQYF; DNA: TGTGCCAGCAGTATGACAGGCGTAACCTACGAGCAGTACTTC
V: TRBV5-5; J: TRBJ1-4; D: -; size: -; CDR3: CASSPRQSSEKLFF; DNA: TGTGCCAGCAGCCCCCGACAGTCTTCTGAAAAACTGTTTTTT
V: TRBV7-2; J: TRBJ2-7; D: -; size: many; CDR3: CASSSSTGQQYF; DNA: TGTGCCAGCAGCTCATCTACGGGACAGCAGTACTTC
V: TRBV6-2/TRBV6-3; J: TRBJ1-5; D: TRBD1; size: -; CDR3: CASSSNRGWSNQPQHF; DNA: TGTGCCAGCAGTTCAAACAGGGGTTGGAGCAATCAGCCCCAGCATTTT
V: TRBV28; J: TRBJ1-5; D: -; size: few; CDR3: CASTPRGGGDQPQHF; DNA: TGTGCCAGCACCCCCCGAGGGGGTGGGGATCAGCCCCAGCATTTT
V: TRBV7-2; J: TRBJ2-7; D: TRBD2; size: many; CDR3: CASSLEAGASYEQYF; DNA: TGTGCCAGCAGCTTAGAAGCGGGAGCGAGCTACGAGCAGTACTTC
V: TRBV5-6; J: TRBJ2-1; D: -; size: few; CDR3: CASRASDQAPSNEQFF; DNA: TGTGCCAGCAGGGCGAGTGATCAGGCCCCGAGTAATGAGCAGTTCTTC
V: TRBV7-2; J: TRBJ2-2; D: TRBD2; size: many; CDR3: CASSKGLAVNTGELFF; DNA: TGTGCCAGCAGCAAGGGACTAGCGGTAAACACCGGGGAGCTGTTTTTT
V: TRBV12-3/TRBV12-4; J: TRBJ1-2; D: -; size: -; CDR3: CASSFRSFNYGYTF; DNA: TGTGCCAGCAGTTTCCGTAGTTTTAACTATGGCTACACCTTC
V: TRBV28; J: TRBJ2-7; D: -; size: -; CDR3: CASSFTGFHEQYF; DNA: TGTGCCAGCAGTTTTACAGGGTTCCACGAGCAGTACTTC
V: TRBV7-9; J: TRBJ2-7; D: -; size: many; CDR3: CASSLDPVTYEQYF; DNA: TGTGCCAGCAGCTTAGATCCGGTAACCTACGAGCAGTACTTC
V: TRBV4-3; J: TRBJ1-5; D: TRBD1; size: many; CDR3: CASSQDPTGAAGQPQHF; DNA: TGCGCCAGCAGCCAAGATCCTACAGGGGCCGCTGGGCAGCCCCAGCATTTT
V: TRBV6-1; J: TRBJ2-3; D: TRBD1; size: -; CDR3: CASSEWTGPDTQYF; DNA: TGTGCCAGCAGTGAATGGACAGGTCCAGATACGCAGTATTTT
V: TRBV25-1; J: TRBJ2-1; D: TRBD2; size: many; CDR3: CASSSVQGGGSSYNEQFF; DNA: TGTGCCAGCAGTTCGGTACAAGGCGGGGGGAGCTCCTACAATGAGCAGTTCTTC
V: TRBV6-2/TRBV6-3; J: TRBJ2-1; D: TRBD2; size: -; CDR3: CASTPGLTYNEQFF; DNA: TGTGCCAGCACCCCGGGACTAACGTACAATGAGCAGTTCTTC
V: TRBV3-1; J: TRBJ1-1; D: -; size: few; CDR3: CASSQDRRGTEAFF; DNA: TGTGCCAGCAGCCAAGATCGAAGGGGAACTGAAGCTTTCTTT
V: TRBV29-1; J: TRBJ2-3; D: -; size: few; CDR3: CSRTDGTDTQYF; DNA: TGCAGCAGGACCGACGGCACAGATACGCAGTATTTT
V: TRBV10-3; J: TRBJ1-2; D: TRBD1; size: few; CDR3: CAISESVEGTGLNYGYTF; DNA: TGTGCCATCAGTGAGTCGGTTGAGGGGACAGGCCTTAACTATGGCTACACCTTC
V: TRBV29-1; J: TRBJ2-7; D: -; size: -; CDR3: CSVRPREKAYEQYF; DNA: TGCAGCGTTAGGCCGCGGGAAAAGGCGTACGAGCAGTACTTC
V: TRBV9; J: TRBJ2-1; D: -; size: -; CDR3: CASSTGVPSYNEQFF; DNA: TGTGCCAGCAGTACCGGGGTACCTTCCTACAATGAGCAGTTCTTC
V: TRBV7-2; J: TRBJ1-5; D: -; size: many; CDR3: CASSVRGAQPQHF; DNA: TGTGCCAGCAGCGTGCGGGGGGCTCAGCCCCAGCATTTT
V: TRBV12-3/TRBV12-4; J: TRBJ2-7; D: -; size: -; CDR3: CASSLNRGTYEQYF; DNA: TGTGCCAGCAGTTTAAATCGGGGGACCTACGAGCAGTACTTC
V: TRBV7-2; J: TRBJ2-1; D: -; size: many; CDR3: CASSLGAVKLNEQFF; DNA: TGTGCCAGCAGCTTAGGAGCGGTTAAACTCAATGAGCAGTTCTTC
V: TRBV12-3/TRBV12-4; J: TRBJ2-2; D: TRBD2; size: many; CDR3: CASSLMGGAGELFF; DNA: TGTGCCAGCAGTCTCATGGGGGGGGCCGGGGAGCTGTTTTTT
V: TRBV7-9; J: TRBJ1-5; D: -; size: many; CDR3: CASSGGLGGSNQPQHF; DNA: TGTGCCAGCAGCGGGGGCTTAGGGGGAAGCAATCAGCCCCAGCATTTT
V: TRBV7-2; J: TRBJ1-2; D: -; size: many; CDR3: CASSLGSPYGYTF; DNA: TGTGCCAGCAGCTTAGGATCCCCCTATGGCTACACCTTC
V: TRBV20-1; J: TRBJ2-5; D: TRBD2; size: few; CDR3: CSAEESTSGRAETQYF; DNA: TGCAGTGCCGAAGAATCGACTAGCGGGAGGGCAGAGACCCAGTACTTC
V: TRBV4-1; J: TRBJ1-1; D: -; size: many; CDR3: CASSQGRGGMNTEAFF; DNA: TGCGCCAGCAGCCAAGGCAGGGGCGGAATGAACACTGAAGCTTTCTTT
V: TRBV10-3; J: TRBJ1-5; D: TRBD1; size: many; CDR3: CAISESETGTEDQPQHF; DNA: TGTGCCATCAGTGAGTCGGAAACCGGGACAGAGGATCAGCCCCAGCATTTT
V: TRBV7-2; J: TRBJ1-6; D: -; size: many; CDR3: CASSPTPGSPLHF; DNA: TGTGCCAGCAGCCCTACGCCGGGGTCACCCCTCCACTTT
V: TRBV20-1; J: TRBJ2-7; D: -; size: -; CDR3: CSARSLAQTYEQYF; DNA: TGCAGTGCGAGATCGCTAGCGCAAACCTACGAGCAGTACTTC
V: TRBV28; J: TRBJ1-5; D: TRBD1; size: many; CDR3: CASKSLETGSTQPQHF; DNA: TGTGCCAGCAAAAGTCTAGAGACAGGGAGCACTCAGCCCCAGCATTTT
V: TRBV28; J: TRBJ1-1; D: -; size: many; CDR3: CASSLAARDISEAFF; DNA: TGTGCCAGCAGTTTAGCTGCCCGGGACATCTCTGAAGCTTTCTTT
V: TRBV20-1; J: TRBJ2-2; D: TRBD1; size: -; CDR3: CSARDNFGGTGVFTGELFF; DNA: TGCAGTGCTAGAGATAATTTCGGGGGGACAGGGGTGTTCACCGGGGAGCTGTTTTTT
V: TRBV18; J: TRBJ2-1; D: -; size: -; CDR3: CASSPRGGLRSYNEQFF; DNA: TGTGCCAGCTCACCCCGCGGAGGGCTTCGCTCCTACAATGAGCAGTTCTTC
V: TRBV5-4; J: TRBJ2-7; D: TRBD2; size: -; CDR3: CASSAGLAGADYEQYF; DNA: TGTGCCAGCAGCGCGGGACTAGCGGGGGCCGACTACGAGCAGTACTTC
V: TRBV4-1; J: TRBJ1-2; D: TRBD1; size: -; CDR3: CASSQDRTGGLRGYTF; DNA: TGCGCCAGCAGCCAAGATCGAACAGGGGGCCTTCGTGGCTACACCTTC
V: TRBV7-3; J: TRBJ2-2; D: TRBD2; size: many; CDR3: CASSFPGGGRNTGELFF; DNA: TGTGCCAGCAGCTTCCCGGGCGGGGGGAGGAACACCGGGGAGCTGTTTTTT
V: TRBV7-2; J: TRBJ2-1; D: -; size: many; CDR3: CASSDPSGAIGEQFF; DNA: TGTGCCAGCAGCGACCCATCGGGGGCGATCGGTGAGCAGTTCTTC
V: TRBV6-2/TRBV6-3; J: TRBJ1-5; D: -; size: many; CDR3: CASSYYDSLLKPQHF; DNA: TGTGCCAGCAGTTACTACGACAGCCTACTAAAGCCCCAGCATTTT